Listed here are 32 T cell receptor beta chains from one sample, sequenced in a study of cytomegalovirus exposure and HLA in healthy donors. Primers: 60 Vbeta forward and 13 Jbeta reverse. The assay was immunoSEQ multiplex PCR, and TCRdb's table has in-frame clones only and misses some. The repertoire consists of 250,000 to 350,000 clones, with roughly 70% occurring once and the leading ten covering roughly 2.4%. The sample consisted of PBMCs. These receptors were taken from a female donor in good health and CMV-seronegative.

CDR3 amino acids: CASSTGGNQPQHF. CDR3 sequence (DNA): TGTGCCAGCAGTACGGGGGGCAATCAGCCCCAGCATTTT. The rearrangement links TRBV6-1 to TRBJ1-5; D may be TRBD1 (5 bases). This CDR3 is 13 amino acids long. V was clipped by 5 bases and J by 2 bases, with 7 bases between them. Per the germline V gene, CDR1 is MNHNS and CDR2 is SASEGT.

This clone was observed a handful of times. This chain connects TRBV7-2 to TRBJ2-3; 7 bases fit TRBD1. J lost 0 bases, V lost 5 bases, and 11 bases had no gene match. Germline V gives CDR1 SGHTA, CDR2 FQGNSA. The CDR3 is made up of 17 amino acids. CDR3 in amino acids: CASSLPPGGGSTDTQYF. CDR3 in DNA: TGTGCCAGCAGCCTCCCCCCAGGGGGTGGTAGCACAGATACGCAGTATTTT. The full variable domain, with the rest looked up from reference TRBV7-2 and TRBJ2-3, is GAGVSQSPSNKVTEKGKDVELRCDPISGHTALYWYRQSLGQGLEFLIYFQGNSAPDKSGLPSDRFSAERTGGSVSTLTIQRTQQEDSAVYLCASSLPPGGGSTDTQYFGPGTRLTVL.

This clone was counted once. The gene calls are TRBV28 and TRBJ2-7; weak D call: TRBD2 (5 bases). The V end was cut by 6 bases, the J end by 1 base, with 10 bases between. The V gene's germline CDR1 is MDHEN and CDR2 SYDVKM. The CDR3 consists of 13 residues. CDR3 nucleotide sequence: TGTGCCAGCAGCCGGACGGGATCCTACGAGCAGTACTTC. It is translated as CASSRTGSYEQYF.

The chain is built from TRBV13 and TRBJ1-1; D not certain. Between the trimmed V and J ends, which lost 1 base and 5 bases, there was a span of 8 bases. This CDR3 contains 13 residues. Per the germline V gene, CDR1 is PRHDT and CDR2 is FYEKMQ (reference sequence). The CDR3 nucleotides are TGTGCCAGCAGCTTAGAGCGGAATACTGAAGCTTTCTTT. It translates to CASSLERNTEAFF.

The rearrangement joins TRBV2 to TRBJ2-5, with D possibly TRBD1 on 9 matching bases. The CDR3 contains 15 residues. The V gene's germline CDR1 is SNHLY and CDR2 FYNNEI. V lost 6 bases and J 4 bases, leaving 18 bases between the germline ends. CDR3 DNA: TGTGCCAGCAGCCCACAGGGGGCGGGGGGAGAGACCCAGTACTTC. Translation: CASSPQGAGGETQYF.

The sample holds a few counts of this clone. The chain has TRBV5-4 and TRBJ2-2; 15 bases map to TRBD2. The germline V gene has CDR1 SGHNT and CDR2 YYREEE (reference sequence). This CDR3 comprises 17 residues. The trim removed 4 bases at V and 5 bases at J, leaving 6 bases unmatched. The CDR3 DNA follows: TGTGCCAGCAGCGGGGGACTAGCGGGAGGTCGAACCGGGGAGCTGTTTTTT. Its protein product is CASSGGLAGGRTGELFF. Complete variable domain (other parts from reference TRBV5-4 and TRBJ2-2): ETGVTQSPTHLIKTRGQQVTLRCSSQSGHNTVSWYQQALGQGPQFIFQYYREEENGRGNFPPRFSGLQFPNYSSELNVNALELDDSALYLCASSGGLAGGRTGELFFGEGSRLTVL.

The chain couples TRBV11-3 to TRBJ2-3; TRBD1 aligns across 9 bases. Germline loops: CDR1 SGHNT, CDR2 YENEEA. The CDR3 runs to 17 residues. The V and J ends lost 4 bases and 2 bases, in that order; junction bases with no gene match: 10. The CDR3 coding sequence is TGTGCCAGCAGCTCCTGGGGACAGGGATGGGACACAGATACGCAGTATTTT. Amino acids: CASSSWGQGWDTDTQYF.

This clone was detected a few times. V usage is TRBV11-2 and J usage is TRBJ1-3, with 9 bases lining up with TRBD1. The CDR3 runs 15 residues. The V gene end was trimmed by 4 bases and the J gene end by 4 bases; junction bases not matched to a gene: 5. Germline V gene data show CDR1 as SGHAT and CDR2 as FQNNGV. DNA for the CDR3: TGTGCCAGCAGCTCAGGGACAGGGACCGGAAACACCATATATTTT. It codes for CASSSGTGTGNTIYF.

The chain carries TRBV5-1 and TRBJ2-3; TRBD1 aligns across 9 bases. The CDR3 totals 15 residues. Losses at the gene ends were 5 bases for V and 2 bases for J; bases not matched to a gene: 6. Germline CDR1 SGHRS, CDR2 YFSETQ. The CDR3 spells CASRLWTGVTDTQYF. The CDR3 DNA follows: TGCGCCAGCAGATTATGGACAGGGGTCACAGATACGCAGTATTTT.

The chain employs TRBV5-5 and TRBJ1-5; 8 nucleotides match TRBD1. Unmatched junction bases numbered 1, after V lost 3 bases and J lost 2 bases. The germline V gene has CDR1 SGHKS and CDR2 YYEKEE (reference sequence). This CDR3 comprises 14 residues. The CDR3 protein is CASSSTGGNQPQHF. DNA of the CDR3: TGTGCCAGCAGCTCGACAGGGGGCAATCAGCCCCAGCATTTT.

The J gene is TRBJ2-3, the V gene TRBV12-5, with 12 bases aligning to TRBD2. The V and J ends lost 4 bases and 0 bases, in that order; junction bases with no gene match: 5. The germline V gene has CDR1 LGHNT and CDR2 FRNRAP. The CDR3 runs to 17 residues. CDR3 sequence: CASGYGLAGTSTDTQYF. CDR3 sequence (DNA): TGTGCTAGTGGTTACGGACTAGCGGGAACCAGCACAGATACGCAGTATTTT.

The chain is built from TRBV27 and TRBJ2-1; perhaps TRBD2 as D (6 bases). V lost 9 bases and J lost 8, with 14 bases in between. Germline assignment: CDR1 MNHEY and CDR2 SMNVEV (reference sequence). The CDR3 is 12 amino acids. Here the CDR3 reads CARKTRFDEQFF. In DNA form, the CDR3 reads TGTGCCAGAAAGACTAGATTCGATGAGCAGTTCTTC.

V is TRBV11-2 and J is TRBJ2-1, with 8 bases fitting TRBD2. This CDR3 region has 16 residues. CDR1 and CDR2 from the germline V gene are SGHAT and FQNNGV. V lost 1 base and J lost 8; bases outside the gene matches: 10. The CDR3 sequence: CASSLVPAGVLDEQFF. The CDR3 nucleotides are TGTGCCAGCAGCTTAGTTCCAGCGGGAGTTCTGGATGAGCAGTTCTTC.

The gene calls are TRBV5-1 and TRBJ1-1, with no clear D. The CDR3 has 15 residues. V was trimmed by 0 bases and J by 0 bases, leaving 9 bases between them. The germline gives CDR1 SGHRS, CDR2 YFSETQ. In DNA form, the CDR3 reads TGCGCCAGCAGCTTGGGGCCTTTCATGAACACTGAAGCTTTCTTT. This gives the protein CASSLGPFMNTEAFF.

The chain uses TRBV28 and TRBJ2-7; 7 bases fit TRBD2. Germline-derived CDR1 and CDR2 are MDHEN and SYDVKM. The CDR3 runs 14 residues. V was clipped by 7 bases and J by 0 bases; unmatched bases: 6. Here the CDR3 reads CASNGGSHSYEQYF. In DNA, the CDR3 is TGTGCCAGCAACGGCGGGAGCCACTCCTACGAGCAGTACTTC.

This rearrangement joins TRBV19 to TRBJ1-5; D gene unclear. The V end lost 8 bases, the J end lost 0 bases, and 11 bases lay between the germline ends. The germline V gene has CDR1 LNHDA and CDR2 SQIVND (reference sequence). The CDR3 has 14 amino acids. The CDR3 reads CASSSVSSNQPQHF. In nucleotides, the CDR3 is TGTGCCAGTTCGTCAGTAAGTAGCAATCAGCCCCAGCATTTT.

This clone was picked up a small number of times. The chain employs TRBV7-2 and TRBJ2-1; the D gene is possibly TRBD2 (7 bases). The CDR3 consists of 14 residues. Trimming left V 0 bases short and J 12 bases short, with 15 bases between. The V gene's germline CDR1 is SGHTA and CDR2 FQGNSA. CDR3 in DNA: TGTGCCAGCAGCTTAGCCAGGGGTAGGGAGGGGCAGTTCTTC. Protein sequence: CASSLARGREGQFF.

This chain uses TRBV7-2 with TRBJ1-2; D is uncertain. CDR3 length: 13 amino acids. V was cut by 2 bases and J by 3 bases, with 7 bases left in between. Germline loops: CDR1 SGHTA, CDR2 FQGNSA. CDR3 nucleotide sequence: TGTGCCAGCAGCTTATTCCCCTACTATGGCTACACCTTC. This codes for CASSLFPYYGYTF.

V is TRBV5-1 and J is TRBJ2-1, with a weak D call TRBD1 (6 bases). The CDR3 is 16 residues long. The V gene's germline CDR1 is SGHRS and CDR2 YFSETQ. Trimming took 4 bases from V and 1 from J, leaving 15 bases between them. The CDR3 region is CASSPQGLGSYNEQFF. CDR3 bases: TGCGCCAGCAGCCCCCAGGGGCTCGGTTCCTACAATGAGCAGTTCTTC.

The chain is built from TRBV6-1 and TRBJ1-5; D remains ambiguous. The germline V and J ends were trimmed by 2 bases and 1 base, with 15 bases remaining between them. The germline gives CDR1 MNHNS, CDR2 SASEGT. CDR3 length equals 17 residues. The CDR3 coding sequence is TGTGCCAGCAGTGAACTCGTGGCAGGTTTGAGCAATCAGCCCCAGCATTTT. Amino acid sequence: CASSELVAGLSNQPQHF.

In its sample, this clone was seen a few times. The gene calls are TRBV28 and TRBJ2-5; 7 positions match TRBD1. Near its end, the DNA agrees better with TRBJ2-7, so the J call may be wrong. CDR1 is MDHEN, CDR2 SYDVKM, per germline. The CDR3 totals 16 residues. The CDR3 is CASSLTGTVGPYEQYF. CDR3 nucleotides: TGTGCCAGCAGTTTAACCGGGACAGTGGGTCCCTACGAGCAGTACTTC.

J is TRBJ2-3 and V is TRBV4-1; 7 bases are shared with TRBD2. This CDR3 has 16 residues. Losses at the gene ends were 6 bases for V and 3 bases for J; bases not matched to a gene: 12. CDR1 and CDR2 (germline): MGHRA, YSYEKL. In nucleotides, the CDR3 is TGCGCCAGCAGTTACAATTCAGGCGGGAGTACAGATACGCAGTATTTT. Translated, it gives CASSYNSGGSTDTQYF.

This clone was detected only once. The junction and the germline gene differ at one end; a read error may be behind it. CDR3 loop: CSSRPGTADNEQFF. The CDR3 DNA reads as TGTTCCAGCAGACCCGGGACAGCAGACAATGAGCAGTTCTTC. The chain links TRBV7-9 to TRBJ2-1, with 7 bases that match TRBD1. The CDR3 has 14 amino acids. Germline V gene lookup returns CDR1 SEHNR and CDR2 FQNEAQ (reference sequence).

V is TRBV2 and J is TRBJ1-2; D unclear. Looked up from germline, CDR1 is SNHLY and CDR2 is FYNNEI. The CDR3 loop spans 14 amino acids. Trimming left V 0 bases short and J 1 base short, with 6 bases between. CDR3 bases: TGTGCCAGCAGTGAAGCGAGAGTTAACTATGGCTACACCTTC. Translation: CASSEARVNYGYTF.

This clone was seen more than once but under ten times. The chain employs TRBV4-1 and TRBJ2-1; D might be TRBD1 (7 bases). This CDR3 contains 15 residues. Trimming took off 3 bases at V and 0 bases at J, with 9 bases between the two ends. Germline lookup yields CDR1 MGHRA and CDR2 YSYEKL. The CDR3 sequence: CASSQRDSSYNEQFF. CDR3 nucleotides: TGCGCCAGCAGCCAGCGGGACAGCTCCTACAATGAGCAGTTCTTC.

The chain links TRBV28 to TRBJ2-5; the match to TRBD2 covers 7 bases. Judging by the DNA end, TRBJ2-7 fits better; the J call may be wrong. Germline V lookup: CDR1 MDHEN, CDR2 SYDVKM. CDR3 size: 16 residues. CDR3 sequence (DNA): TGTGCCAGCAGTTTTGGCGGGAGACCCGGTTCGTACGAGCAGTACTTC. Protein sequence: CASSFGGRPGSYEQYF.

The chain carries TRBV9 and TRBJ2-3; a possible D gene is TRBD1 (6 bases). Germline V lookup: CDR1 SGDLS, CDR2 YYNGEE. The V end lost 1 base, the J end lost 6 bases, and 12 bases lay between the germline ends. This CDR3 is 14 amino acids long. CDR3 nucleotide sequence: TGTGCCAGCAGCGTACTAGGGGGTAAGGATACGCAGTATTTT. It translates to CASSVLGGKDTQYF.

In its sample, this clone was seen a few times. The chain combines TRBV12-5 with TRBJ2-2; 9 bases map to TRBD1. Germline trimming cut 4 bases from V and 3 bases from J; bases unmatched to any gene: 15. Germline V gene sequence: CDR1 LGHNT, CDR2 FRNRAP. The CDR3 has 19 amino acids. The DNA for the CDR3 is TGTGCTAGTGGTTCCGGGACAGGGAACCTGAACTTGGACACCGGGGAGCTGTTTTTT. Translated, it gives CASGSGTGNLNLDTGELFF.

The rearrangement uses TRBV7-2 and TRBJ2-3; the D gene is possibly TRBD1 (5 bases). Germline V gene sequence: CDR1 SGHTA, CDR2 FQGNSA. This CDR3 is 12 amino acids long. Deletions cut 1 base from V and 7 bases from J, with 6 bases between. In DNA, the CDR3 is TGTGCCAGCAGCTTAGACAGGAATACGCAGTATTTT. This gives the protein CASSLDRNTQYF.

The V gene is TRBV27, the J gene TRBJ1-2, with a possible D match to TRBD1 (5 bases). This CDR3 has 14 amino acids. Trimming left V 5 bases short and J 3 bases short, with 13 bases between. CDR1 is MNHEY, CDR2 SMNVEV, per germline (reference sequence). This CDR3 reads CASSRTGAHYGYTF. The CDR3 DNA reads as TGTGCCAGCAGTCGCACAGGAGCCCACTATGGCTACACCTTC.

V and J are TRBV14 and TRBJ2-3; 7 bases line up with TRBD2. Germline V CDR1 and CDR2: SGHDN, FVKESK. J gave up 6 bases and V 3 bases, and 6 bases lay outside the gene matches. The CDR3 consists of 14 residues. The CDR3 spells CASSQRPAGDTQYF. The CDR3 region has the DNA TGTGCCAGCAGCCAGCGTCCAGCGGGGGATACGCAGTATTTT.

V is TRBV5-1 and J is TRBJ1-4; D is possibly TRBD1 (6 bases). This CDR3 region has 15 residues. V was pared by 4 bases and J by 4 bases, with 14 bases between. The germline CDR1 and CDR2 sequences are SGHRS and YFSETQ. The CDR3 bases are TGCGCCAGCAGCGGAACAGGGTCTGGTAATGAAAAACTGTTTTTT. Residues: CASSGTGSGNEKLFF.